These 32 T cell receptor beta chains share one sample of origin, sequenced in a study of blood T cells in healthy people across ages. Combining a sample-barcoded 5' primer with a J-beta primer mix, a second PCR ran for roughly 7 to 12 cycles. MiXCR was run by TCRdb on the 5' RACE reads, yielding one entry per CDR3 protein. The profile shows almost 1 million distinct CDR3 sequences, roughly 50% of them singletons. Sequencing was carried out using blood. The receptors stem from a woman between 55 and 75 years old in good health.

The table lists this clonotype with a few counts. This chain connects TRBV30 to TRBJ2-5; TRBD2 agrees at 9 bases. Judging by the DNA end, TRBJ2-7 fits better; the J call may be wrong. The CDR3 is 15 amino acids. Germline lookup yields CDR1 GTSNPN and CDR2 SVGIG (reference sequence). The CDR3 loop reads CAWNRLAGGEYEQYF. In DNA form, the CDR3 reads TGTGCCTGGAACCGTCTCGCGGGAGGGGAATACGAGCAGTACTTC.

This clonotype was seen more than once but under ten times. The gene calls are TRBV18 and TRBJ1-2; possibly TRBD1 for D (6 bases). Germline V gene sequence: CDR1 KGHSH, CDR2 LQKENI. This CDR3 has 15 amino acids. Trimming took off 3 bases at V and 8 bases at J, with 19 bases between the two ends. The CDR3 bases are TGTGCCAGCTCACCGAATTCGGGGGGCGAAAGCGGCTACACCTTC. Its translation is CASSPNSGGESGYTF.

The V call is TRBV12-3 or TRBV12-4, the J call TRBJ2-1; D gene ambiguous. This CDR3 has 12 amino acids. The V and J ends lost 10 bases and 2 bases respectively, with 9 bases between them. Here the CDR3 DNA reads TGTGCCACCATATCGGCCTACAATGAGCAGTTCTTC. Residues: CATISAYNEQFF.

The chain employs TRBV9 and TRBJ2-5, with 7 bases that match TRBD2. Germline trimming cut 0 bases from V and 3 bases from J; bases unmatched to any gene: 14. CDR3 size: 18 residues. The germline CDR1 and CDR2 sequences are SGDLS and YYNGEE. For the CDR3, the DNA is TGTGCCAGCAGCGTAGCCTGGACTAGTGTTGACCGAAAAGAGACCCAGTACTTC. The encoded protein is CASSVAWTSVDRKETQYF.

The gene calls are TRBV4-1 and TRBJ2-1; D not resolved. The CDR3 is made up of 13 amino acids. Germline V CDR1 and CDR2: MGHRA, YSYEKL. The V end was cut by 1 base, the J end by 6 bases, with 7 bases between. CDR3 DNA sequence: TGCGCCAGCAGCCAAGCTAGGAGCAATGAGCAGTTCTTC. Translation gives CASSQARSNEQFF.

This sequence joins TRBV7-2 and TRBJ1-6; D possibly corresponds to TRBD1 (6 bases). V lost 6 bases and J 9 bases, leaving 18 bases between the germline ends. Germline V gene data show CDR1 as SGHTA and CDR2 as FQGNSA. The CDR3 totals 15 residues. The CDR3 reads CASSSQGPGSSPLHF. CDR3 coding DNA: TGTGCCAGCAGTTCACAGGGCCCTGGAAGTTCACCCCTCCACTTT. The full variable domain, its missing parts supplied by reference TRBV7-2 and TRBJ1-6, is GAGVSQSPSNKVTEKGKDVELRCDPISGHTALYWYRQSLGQGLEFLIYFQGNSAPDKSGLPSDRFSAERTGGSVSTLTIQRTQQEDSAVYLCASSSQGPGSSPLHFGNGTRLTVT.

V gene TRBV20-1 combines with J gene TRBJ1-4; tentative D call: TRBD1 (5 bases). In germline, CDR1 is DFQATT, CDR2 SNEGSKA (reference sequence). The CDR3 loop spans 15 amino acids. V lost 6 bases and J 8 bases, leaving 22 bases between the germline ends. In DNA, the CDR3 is TGCAGTGCGAGCGAGAGGGGCAGTTACGGCGAAAAACTGTTTTTT. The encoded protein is CSASERGSYGEKLFF.

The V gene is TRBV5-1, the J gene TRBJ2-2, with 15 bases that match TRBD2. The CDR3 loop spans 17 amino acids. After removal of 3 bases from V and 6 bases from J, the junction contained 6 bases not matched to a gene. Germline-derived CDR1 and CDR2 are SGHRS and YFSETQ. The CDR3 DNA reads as TGCGCCAGCAGCTGGACTAGCGGGAGGGCTAGATCCGGGGAGCTGTTTTTT. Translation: CASSWTSGRARSGELFF.

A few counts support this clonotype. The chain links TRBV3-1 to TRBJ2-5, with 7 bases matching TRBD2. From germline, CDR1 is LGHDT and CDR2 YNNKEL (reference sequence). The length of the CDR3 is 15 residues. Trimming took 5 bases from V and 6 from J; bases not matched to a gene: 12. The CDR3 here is CASSTGAGAAKTQYF. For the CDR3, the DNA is TGTGCCAGCAGCACTGGGGCGGGAGCGGCGAAGACCCAGTACTTC.

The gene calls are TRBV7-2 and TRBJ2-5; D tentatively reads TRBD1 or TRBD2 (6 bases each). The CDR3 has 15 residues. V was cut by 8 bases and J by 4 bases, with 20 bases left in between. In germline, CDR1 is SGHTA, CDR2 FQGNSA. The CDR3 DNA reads TGTGCCAGCGGCTCCCTGAGGGGGGTCGGAGAGACCCAGTACTTC. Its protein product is CASGSLRGVGETQYF.

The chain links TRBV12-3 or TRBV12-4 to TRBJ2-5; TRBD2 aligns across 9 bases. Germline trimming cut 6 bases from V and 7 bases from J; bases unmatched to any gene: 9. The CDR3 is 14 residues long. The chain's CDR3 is CASRLASGITTQYF. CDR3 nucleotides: TGTGCCAGCAGATTGGCTAGCGGGATTACGACCCAGTACTTC.

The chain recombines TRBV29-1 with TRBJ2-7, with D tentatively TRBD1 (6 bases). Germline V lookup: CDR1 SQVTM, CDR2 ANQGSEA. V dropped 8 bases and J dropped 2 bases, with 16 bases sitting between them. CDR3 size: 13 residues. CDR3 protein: CSTRDTRTYEQYF. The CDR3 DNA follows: TGCAGCACCCGGGACACGCGCACCTACGAGCAGTACTTC.

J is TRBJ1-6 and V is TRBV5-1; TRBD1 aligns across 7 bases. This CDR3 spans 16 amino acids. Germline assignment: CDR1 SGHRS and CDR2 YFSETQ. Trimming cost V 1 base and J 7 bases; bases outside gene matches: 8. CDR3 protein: CASSLIGGAGNSPLHF. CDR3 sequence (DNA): TGCGCCAGCAGCTTGATAGGGGGCGCGGGGAATTCACCCCTCCACTTT.

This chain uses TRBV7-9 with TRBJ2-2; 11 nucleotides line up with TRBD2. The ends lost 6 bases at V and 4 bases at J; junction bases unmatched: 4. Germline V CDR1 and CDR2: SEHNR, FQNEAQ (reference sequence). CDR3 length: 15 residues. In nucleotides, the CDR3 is TGTGCCAGCAGTCGACTAGCGGGGAGCACCGGGGAGCTGTTTTTT. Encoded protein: CASSRLAGSTGELFF.

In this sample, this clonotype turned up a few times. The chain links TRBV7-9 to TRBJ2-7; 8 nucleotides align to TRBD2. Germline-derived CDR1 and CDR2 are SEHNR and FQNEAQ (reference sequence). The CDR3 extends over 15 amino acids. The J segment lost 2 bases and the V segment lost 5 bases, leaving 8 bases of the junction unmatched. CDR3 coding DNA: TGTGCCAGCAGCACGTCTAGCGGGCCTACCTACGAGCAGTACTTC. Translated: CASSTSSGPTYEQYF.

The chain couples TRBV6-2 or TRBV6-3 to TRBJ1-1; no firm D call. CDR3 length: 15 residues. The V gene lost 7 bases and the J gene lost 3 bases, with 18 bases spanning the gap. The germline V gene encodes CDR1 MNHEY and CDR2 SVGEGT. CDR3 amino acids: CASIGKGRVDTEAFF. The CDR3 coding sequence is TGTGCCAGCATTGGTAAAGGGAGGGTGGACACTGAAGCTTTCTTT.

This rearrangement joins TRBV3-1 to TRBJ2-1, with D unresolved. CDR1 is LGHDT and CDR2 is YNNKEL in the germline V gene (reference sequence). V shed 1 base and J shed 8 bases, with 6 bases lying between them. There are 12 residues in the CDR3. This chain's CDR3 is CASSQVEDEQFF. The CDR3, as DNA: TGTGCCAGCAGCCAAGTAGAAGATGAGCAGTTCTTC.

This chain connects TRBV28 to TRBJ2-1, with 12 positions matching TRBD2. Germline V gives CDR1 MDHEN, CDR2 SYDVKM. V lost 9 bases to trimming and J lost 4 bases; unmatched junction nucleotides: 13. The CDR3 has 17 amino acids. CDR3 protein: CASVGLAGGGGYNEQFF. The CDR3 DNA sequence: TGTGCCAGTGTGGGGCTAGCGGGAGGGGGAGGGTACAATGAGCAGTTCTTC.

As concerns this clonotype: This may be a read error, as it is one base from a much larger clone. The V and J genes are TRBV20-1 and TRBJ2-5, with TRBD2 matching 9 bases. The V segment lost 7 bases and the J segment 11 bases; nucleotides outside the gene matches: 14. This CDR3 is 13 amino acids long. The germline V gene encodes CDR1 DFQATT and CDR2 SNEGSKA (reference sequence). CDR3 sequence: CSVLAGSFNEQYF. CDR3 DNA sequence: TGCAGTGTCCTAGCGGGGTCGTTCAATGAGCAGTACTTC.

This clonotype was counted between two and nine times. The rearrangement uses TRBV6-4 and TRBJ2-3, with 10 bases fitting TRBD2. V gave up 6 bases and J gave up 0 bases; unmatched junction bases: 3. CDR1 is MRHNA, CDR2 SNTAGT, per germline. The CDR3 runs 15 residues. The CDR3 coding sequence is TGTGCCAGCAGAGGACTAGCGGAAAGCACAGATACGCAGTATTTT. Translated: CASRGLAESTDTQYF.

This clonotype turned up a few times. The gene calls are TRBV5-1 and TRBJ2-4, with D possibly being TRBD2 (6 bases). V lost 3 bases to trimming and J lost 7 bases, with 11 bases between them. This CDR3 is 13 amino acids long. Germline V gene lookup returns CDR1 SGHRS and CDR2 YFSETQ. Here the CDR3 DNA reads TGCGCCAGCAGCTGGGACTTGGCGAACATTCAGTACTTC. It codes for CASSWDLANIQYF.

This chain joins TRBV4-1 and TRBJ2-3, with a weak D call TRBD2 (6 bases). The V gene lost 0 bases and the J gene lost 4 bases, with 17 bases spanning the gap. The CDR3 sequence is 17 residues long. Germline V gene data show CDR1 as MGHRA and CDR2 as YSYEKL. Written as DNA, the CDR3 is TGCGCCAGCAGCCAAGACCCCATCGGGAGTCGGGCAGATACGCAGTATTTT. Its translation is CASSQDPIGSRADTQYF.

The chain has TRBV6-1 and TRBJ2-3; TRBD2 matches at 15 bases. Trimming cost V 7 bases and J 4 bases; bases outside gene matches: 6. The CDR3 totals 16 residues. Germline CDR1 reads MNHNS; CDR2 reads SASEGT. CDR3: CASMRTSGRDSDTQYF. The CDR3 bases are TGTGCCAGCATGAGGACTAGCGGGAGGGATTCAGATACGCAGTATTTT.

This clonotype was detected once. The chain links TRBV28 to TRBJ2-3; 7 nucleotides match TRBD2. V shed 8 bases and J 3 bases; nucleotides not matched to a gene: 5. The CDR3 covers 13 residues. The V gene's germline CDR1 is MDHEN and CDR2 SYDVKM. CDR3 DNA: TGTGCCAGCTACGGGAGGATGACAGATACGCAGTATTTT. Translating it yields CASYGRMTDTQYF.

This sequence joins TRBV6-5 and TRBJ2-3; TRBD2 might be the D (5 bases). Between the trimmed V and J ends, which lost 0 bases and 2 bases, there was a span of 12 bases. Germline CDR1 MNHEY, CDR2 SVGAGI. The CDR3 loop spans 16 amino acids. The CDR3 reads CASSYSFRADTDTQYF. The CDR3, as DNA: TGTGCCAGCAGTTACTCGTTCCGAGCGGACACAGATACGCAGTATTTT.

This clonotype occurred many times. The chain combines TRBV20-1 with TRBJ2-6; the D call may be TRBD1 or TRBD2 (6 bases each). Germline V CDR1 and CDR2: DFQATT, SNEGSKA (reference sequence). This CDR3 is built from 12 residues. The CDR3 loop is CSGGAGANVLTF. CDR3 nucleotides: TGCAGCGGGGGCGCTGGGGCCAACGTCCTGACTTTC.

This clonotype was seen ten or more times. This CDR3 reads CASGRDSKITDTQYF. The CDR3 DNA follows: TGTGCCAGCGGTCGGGACTCCAAAATCACAGATACGCAGTATTTT. The chain couples TRBV7-2 to TRBJ2-3; TRBD2 might be the D (6 bases). Between the trimmed V and J ends, which lost 8 bases and 2 bases, there was a span of 17 bases. The CDR3 spans 15 residues. Germline V gene lookup returns CDR1 SGHTA and CDR2 FQGNSA.

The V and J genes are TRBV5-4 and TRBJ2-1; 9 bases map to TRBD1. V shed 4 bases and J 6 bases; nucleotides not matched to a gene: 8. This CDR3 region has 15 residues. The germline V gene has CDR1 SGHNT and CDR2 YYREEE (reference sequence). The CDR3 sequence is CASSARDRVTNEQFF. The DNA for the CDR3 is TGTGCCAGCAGCGCCCGGGACAGGGTTACCAATGAGCAGTTCTTC.

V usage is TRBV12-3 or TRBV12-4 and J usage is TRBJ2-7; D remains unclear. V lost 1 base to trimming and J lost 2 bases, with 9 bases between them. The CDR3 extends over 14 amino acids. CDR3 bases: TGTGCCAGCAGTTTAGTTCCGTGGGCCTACGAGCAGTACTTC. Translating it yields CASSLVPWAYEQYF.

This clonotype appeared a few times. The DNA of the CDR3 is TGTGCCAGCAGCGAACTAGCGGGAGTAGGTAATGAGCAGTTCTTC. Residues: CASSELAGVGNEQFF. V is TRBV12-3 or TRBV12-4 and J is TRBJ2-1; 11 bases line up with TRBD2. The CDR3 is 15 residues long. The V and J ends lost 6 bases and 7 bases, in that order; junction bases with no gene match: 8.

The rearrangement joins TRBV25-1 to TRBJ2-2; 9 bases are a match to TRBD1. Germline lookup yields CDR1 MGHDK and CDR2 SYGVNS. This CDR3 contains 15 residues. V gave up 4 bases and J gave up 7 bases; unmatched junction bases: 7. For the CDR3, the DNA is TGTGCCAGCAGTGGTTACAGGGGGCTCGGCGGGGAGCTGTTTTTT. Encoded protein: CASSGYRGLGGELFF.

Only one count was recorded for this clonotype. CDR3 residues: CSARENWVTDTQYF. In nucleotides, the CDR3 is TGCAGTGCTAGAGAAAATTGGGTCACAGATACGCAGTATTTT. This chain joins TRBV20-1 and TRBJ2-3; D gene uncertain. The CDR3 runs 14 residues. Germline CDR1 reads DFQATT; CDR2 reads SNEGSKA (reference sequence). V was trimmed by 0 bases and J by 2 bases, leaving 9 bases between them.